A selection of T cell receptor beta chains follows, all from one sample in a study of Ad26.COV2.S vaccination and SARS-CoV-2 variants. Produced via immunoSEQ multiplex PCR; TCRdb's table is partial and in-frame only. The sample has roughly 350,000 clones; over 75% are singletons. Specimen: peripheral blood, collected in a trial of Ad26.COV2.S vaccine versus placebo. The origin of the receptors is a person between 18 and 65 years old who received the Ad26.COV2.S COVID-19 vaccine or a placebo. Both conserved end residues are part of each CDR3. Clone size appears in some rows only: once, few, many, or a class for an expanded clone.

>TRBJ1-1|few|TRBV6-6
CASDPGVVNTEAFF
>TRBJ1-3|NA|TRBV7-5
CARSLRDSRLASGNTIYF
>TRBJ2-5|NA|TRBV6-5
CASSHSGGVSETQYF
>TRBJ1-1|NA|TRBV5-5
CASSPKHGTEAFF
>TRBJ2-6|NA|TRBV5-6
CASSLVDRGRGANVLTF
>TRBJ2-1|NA|TRBV7-2
CASRRGGLDNEQFF
>TRBJ1-6|NA|TRBV21-1
CASSKVLLDSPYNSPLHF
>TRBJ1-2|NA|TRBV7-3
CASSLGQGSLYGYTF
>TRBJ2-2|NA|TRBV19
CASSPQELAGELFF
>TRBJ2-6|NA|TRBV29-1
CSTTSGGPAGANVLTF
>TRBJ2-3|NA|TRBV11-3
CASSSPGLAGLQYF
>TRBJ2-7|NA|TRBV25-1
CASSVGNSRPEQYF
>TRBJ2-7|NA|TRBV7-8
CASSSDGTGSYEQYF
>TRBJ2-5|NA|TRBV7-2
CASSFQSGREETQYF
>TRBJ2-2|once|TRBV30
CAWSVRGHPSNTGELFF
>TRBJ2-2|NA|TRBV5-6
CASSLPPGHPGNTGELFF
>TRBJ2-7|NA|TRBV6-2/TRBV6-3
CASSYSLVLYEQYF
>TRBJ1-2|NA|TRBV9
CASSARSASYGYTF
>TRBJ2-5|NA|TRBV4-2
CASSRTEGGSGGQETQYF
>TRBJ2-1|NA|TRBV7-3
CASSLQRSSYNEQFF
>TRBJ2-3|NA|TRBV7-3
CASSVGATSTDTQYF
>TRBJ2-1|NA|TRBV5-4
CASSLSSGGTEQFF
>TRBJ2-1|NA|TRBV3-1/TRBV3-2
CASSQGQVSNEQFF
>TRBJ2-1|NA|TRBV18
CASSPWTDNEQFF
>TRBJ2-2|NA|TRBV11-2
CASSLVRRGAGGTGELFF
>TRBJ2-7|NA|TRBV12-3/TRBV12-4
CASTRTGGYEQYF
>TRBJ1-5|once|TRBV30
CAWSLSGQHNQPQHF
>TRBJ1-1|NA|TRBV5-4
CASSFQGNTEAFF
>TRBJ1-1|few|TRBV15
CATSLPGPMNTEAFF
>TRBJ1-3|NA|TRBV25-1
CASSKYSPGTGFGNTIYF
>TRBJ2-3|NA|TRBV4-3
CASSYTGGTADTQYF
>TRBJ2-1|NA|TRBV7-3
CASSSPRDREVGSYNEQFF
>TRBJ2-7|NA|TRBV6-5
CASSTGPGYEQYF
>TRBJ1-2|NA|TRBV5-6
CASSLAEKDRWYGYTF
>TRBJ2-7|NA|TRBV12-3/TRBV12-4
CASSQTLGEQYF
>TRBJ2-3|once|TRBV18
CASSLSSGGITDTQYF
>TRBJ1-2|NA|TRBV9
CASSVARFPYGYGYTF
>TRBJ1-5|NA|TRBV9
CASSVPGSQPQHF
>TRBJ2-1|NA|TRBV7-9
CASSARDGAYNEQFF
>TRBJ1-1|NA|TRBV12-5
CASGLGMNTEAFF
>TRBJ1-1|NA|TRBV6-5
CASSQQGLSFAFF
>TRBJ1-4|NA|TRBV9
CASSVVLEKLFF
>TRBJ1-2|NA|TRBV18
CASSLTGIFDGYTF
>TRBJ1-3|NA|TRBV21-1
CASSKERQGAGNTIYF
>TRBJ2-2|NA|TRBV9
CASSVWGTSGGTGELFF
>TRBJ2-7|NA|TRBV15
CATSRDPERREYF
>TRBJ1-6|NA|TRBV3-1/TRBV3-2
CASSPGGGFAYNSPLHF
>TRBJ2-5|NA|TRBV18
CASSPMTGVQETQYF
>TRBJ2-1|NA|TRBV6-1
CASSEQSQVAYNEQFF
>TRBJ1-1|NA|TRBV15
CATSAGRTELGEAFF
>TRBJ1-5|NA|TRBV2
CASSEGWVRPQHF